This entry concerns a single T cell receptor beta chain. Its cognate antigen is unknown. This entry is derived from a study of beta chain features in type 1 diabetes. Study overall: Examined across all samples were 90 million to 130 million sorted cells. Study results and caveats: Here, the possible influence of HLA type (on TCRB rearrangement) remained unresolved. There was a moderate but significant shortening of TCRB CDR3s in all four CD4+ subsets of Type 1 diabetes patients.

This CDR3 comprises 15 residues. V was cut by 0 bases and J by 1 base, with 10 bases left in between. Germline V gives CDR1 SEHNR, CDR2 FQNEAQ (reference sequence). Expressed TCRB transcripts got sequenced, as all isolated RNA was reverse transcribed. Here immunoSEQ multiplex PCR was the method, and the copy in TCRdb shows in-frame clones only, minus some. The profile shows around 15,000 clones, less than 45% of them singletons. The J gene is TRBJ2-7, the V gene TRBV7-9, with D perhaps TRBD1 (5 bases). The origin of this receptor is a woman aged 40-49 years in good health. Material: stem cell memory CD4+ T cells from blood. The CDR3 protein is CASSLAGHPSYEQYF. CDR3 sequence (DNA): TGTGCCAGCAGCTTAGCCGGACATCCGTCCTACGAGCAGTACTTC.